This TCR beta chain derives from a study of memory CD4+ T cells and cytomegalovirus serostatus. The sort gate was single viable CD3+CD4+CD8-CD45RO+ cells for memory CD4+ T cells. Profiling relied on immunoSEQ multiplex PCR, and the TCRdb table lists in-frame clones only, not all of them. The sample lists 61,000 or so clones; around 80% were seen once. V lost 6 bases, J lost 6 bases, and 15 bases lay in between. Germline V gene data show CDR1 as SGHRS and CDR2 as YFSETQ. CDR3 size: 14 residues. The sequence was obtained from an adult in good health and CMV-seronegative. Some clones in this sample may be carry-over from other donors' samples. Sequencing was carried out using memory CD4+ T cells from blood. The chain combines TRBV5-1 with TRBJ2-2; D perhaps matches TRBD1 (6 bases). The CDR3 nucleotides are TGCGCCAGCAAAAAGACTTGGGGGCCCGGGGAGCTGTTTTTT. Its translation: CASKKTWGPGELFF.